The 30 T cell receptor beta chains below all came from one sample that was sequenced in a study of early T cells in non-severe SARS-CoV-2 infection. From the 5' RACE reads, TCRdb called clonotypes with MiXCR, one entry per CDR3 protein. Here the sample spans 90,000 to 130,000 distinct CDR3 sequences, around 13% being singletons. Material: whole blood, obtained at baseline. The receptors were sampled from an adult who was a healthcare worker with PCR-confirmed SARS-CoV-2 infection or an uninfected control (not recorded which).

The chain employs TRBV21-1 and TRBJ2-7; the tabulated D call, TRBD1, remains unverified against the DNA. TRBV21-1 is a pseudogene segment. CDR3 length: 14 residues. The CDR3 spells CASNTPGPLYEQYF. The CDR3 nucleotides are TGTGCCAGCAACACACCGGGACCGCTCTACGAGCAGTACTTC.

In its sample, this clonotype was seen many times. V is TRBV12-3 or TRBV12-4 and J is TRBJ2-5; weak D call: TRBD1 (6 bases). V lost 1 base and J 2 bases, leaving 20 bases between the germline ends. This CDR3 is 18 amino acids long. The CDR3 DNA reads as TGTGCCAGCAGTTTAGGCACAGGGTTCGACAGGAGTCAAGAGACCCAGTACTTC. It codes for CASSLGTGFDRSQETQYF.

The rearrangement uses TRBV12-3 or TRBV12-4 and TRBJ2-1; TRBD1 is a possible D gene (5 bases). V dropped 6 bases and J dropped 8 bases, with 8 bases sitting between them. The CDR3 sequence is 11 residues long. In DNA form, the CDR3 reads TGTGCCAGCAGGCTCAGGGATGAGCAGTTCTTC. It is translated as CASRLRDEQFF.

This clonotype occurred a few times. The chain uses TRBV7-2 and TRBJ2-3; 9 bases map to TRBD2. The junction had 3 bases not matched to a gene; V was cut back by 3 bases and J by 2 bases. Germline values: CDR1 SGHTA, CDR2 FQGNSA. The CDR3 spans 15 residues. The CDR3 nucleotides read TGTGCCAGCAGCTTCCAGCGGGGGGACACAGATACGCAGTATTTT. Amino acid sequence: CASSFQRGDTDTQYF.

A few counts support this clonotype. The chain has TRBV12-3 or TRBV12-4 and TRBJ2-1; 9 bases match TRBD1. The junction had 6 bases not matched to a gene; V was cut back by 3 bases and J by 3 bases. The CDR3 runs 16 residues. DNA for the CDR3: TGTGCCAGCAGTTTTGTCGGGACAGGGCTCTACAATGAGCAGTTCTTC. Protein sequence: CASSFVGTGLYNEQFF.

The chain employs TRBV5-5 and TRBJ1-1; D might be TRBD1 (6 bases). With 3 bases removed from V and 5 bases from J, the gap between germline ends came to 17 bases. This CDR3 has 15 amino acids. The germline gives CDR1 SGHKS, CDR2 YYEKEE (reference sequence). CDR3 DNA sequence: TGTGCCAGCAGCTCTTCCCCCGGGGGGCGGACTGAAGCTTTCTTT. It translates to CASSSSPGGRTEAFF.

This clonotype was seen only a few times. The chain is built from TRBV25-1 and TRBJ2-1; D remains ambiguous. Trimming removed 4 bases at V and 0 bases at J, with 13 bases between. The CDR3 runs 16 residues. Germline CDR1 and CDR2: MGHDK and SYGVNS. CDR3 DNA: TGTGCCAGCAGTGGGTCAGAGATTGACTCCTACAATGAGCAGTTCTTC. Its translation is CASSGSEIDSYNEQFF. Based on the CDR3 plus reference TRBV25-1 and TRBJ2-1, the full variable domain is EADIYQTPRYLVIGTGKKITLECSQTMGHDKMYWYQQDPGMELHLIHYSYGVNSTEKGDLSSESTVSRIRTEHFPLTLESARPSHTSQYLCASSGSEIDSYNEQFFGPGTRLTVL.

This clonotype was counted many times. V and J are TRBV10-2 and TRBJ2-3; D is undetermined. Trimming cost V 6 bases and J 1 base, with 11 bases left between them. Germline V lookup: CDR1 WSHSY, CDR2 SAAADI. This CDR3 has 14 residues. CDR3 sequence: CASRGSGGTDTQYF. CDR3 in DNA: TGCGCCAGCAGGGGCTCTGGCGGCACAGATACGCAGTATTTT.

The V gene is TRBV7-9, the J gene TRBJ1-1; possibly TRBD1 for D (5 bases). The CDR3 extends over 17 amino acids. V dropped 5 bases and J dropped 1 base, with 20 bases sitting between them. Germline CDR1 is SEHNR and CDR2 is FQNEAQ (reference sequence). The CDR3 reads CASSPKPPPGPNTEAFF. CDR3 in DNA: TGTGCCAGCAGCCCAAAACCCCCCCCAGGGCCGAACACTGAAGCTTTCTTT.

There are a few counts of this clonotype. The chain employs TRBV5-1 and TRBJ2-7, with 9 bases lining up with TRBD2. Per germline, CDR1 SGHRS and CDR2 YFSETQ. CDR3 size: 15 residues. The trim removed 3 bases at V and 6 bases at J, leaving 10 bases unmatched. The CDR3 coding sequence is TGCGCCAGCAGCTCCGGGACTAGCAGGTCGGGCGAGCAGTACTTC. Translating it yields CASSSGTSRSGEQYF.

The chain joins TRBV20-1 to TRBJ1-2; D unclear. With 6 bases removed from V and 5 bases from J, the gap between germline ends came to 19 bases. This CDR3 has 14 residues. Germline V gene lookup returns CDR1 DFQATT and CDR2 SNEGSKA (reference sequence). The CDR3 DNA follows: TGCAGTGCCCCGCGGGCCCTGACTCGGTATGGCTACACCTTC. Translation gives CSAPRALTRYGYTF.

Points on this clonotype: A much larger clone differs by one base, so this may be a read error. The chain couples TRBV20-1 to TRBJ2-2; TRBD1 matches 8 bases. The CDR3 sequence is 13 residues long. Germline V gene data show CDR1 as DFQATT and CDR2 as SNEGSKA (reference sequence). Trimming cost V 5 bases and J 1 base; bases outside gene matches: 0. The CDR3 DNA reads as TGCAGTGCTGGACAGGGGAACACCGGGGAGCTGTTTTTT. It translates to CSAGQGNTGELFF.

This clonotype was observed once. The CDR3 loop reads CASSYGTGMEAKNIQYF. The CDR3 DNA reads as TGTGCCAGCAGTTACGGGACGGGGATGGAGGCCAAAAACATTCAGTACTTC. The chain links TRBV6-2 or TRBV6-3 to TRBJ2-4, with D perhaps TRBD1 or TRBD2 (5 bases each). V was shortened by 2 bases and J by 1 base, with 15 bases between the two germline ends. This CDR3 is 17 amino acids long. The germline V gene has CDR1 MNHEY and CDR2 SVGEGT.

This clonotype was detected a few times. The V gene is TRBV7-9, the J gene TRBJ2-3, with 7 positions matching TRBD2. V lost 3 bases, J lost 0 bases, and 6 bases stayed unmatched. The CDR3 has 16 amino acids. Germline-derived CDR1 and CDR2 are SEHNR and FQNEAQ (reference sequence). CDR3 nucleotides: TGTGCCAGCAGCTTTTCGACTAGCCTCAGCACAGATACGCAGTATTTT. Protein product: CASSFSTSLSTDTQYF.

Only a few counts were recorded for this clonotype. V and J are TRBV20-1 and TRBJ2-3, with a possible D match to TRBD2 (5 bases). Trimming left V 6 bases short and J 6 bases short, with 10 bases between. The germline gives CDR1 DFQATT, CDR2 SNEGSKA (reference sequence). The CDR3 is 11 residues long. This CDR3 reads CSAALADTQYF. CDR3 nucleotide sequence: TGCAGTGCCGCATTAGCGGATACGCAGTATTTT.

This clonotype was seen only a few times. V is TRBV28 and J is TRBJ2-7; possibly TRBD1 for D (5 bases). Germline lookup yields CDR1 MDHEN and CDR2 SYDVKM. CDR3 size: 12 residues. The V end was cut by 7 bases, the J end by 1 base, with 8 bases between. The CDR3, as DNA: TGTGCCAGCATTTCAGGGTCCTACGAGCAGTACTTC. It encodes CASISGSYEQYF.

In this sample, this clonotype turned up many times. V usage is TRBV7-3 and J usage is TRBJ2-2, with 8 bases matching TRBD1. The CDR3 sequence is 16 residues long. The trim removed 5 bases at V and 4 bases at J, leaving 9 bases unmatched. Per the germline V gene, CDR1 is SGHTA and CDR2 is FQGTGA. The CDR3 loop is CASSPQGVGSTGELFF. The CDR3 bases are TGTGCCAGCAGCCCACAGGGGGTTGGCAGCACCGGGGAGCTGTTTTTT.

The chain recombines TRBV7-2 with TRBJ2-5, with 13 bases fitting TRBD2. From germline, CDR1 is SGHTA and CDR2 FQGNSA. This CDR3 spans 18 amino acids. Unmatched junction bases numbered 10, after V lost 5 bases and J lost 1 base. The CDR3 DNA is TGTGCCAGCAGCCCAGCTGGACTAGCGGGGGACATCCAAGAGACCCAGTACTTC. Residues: CASSPAGLAGDIQETQYF.

The CDR3 DNA is TGCGCCAGCAGCTTGGCCGGAGGGGAGACCCAGTACTTC. It yields the protein CASSLAGGETQYF. The genes are TRBV5-1 and TRBJ2-5; TRBD2 might be the D (6 bases). V gave up 0 bases and J gave up 5 bases, with 8 bases separating them. Germline CDR1 and CDR2: SGHRS and YFSETQ. This CDR3 is 13 amino acids long. Full variable domain (remainder filled in from reference TRBV5-1 and TRBJ2-5): KAGVTQTPRYLIKTRGQQVTLSCSPISGHRSVSWYQQTPGQGLQFLFEYFSETQRNKGNFPGRFSGRQFSNSRSEMNVSTLELGDSALYLCASSLAGGETQYFGPGTRLLVL.

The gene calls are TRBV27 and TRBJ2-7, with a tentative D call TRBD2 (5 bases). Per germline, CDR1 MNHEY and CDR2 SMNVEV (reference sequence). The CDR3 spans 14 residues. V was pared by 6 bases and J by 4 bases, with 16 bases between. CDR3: CASRDSRLRYEQYF. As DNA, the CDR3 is TGTGCCAGCAGGGACTCTCGCTTACGGTACGAGCAGTACTTC.

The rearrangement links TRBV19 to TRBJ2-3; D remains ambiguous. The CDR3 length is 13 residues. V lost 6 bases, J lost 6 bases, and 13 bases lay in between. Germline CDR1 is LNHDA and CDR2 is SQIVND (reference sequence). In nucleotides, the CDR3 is TGTGCCAGTAGGTACACCCCAGAGGATACGCAGTATTTT. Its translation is CASRYTPEDTQYF.

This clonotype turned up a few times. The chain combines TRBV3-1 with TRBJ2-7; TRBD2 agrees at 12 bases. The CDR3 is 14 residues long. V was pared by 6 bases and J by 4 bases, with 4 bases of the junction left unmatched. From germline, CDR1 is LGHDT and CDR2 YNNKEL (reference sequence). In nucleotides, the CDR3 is TGTGCCAGCAGGGCCGGACTAGCGGGGTACGAGCAGTACTTC. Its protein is CASRAGLAGYEQYF.

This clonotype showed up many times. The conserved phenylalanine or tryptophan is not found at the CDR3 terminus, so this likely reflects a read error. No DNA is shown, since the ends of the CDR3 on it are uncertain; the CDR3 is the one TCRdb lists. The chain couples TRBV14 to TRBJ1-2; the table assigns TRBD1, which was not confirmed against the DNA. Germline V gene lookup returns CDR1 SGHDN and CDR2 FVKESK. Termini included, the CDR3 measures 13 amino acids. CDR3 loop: CASSQNQIRDRAL.

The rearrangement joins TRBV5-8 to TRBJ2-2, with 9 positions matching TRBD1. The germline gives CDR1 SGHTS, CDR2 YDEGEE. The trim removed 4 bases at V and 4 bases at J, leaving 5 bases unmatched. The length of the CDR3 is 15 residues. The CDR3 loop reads CASSLDRGITGELFF. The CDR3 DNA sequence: TGTGCCAGCAGCCTGGACAGGGGCATCACCGGGGAGCTGTTTTTT.

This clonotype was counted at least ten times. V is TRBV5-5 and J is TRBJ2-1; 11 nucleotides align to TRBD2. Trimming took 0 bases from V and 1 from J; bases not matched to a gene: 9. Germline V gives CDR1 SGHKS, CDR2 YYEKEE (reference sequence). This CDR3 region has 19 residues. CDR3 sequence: CASSLAPLTSGSSYNEQFF. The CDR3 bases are TGTGCCAGCAGCTTGGCCCCCCTAACTAGCGGGAGTTCCTACAATGAGCAGTTCTTC.

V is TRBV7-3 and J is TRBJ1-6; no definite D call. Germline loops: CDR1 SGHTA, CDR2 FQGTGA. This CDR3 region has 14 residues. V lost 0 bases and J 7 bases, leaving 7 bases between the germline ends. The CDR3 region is CASSLTGINSPLHF. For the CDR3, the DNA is TGTGCCAGCAGCTTAACAGGGATCAATTCACCCCTCCACTTT.

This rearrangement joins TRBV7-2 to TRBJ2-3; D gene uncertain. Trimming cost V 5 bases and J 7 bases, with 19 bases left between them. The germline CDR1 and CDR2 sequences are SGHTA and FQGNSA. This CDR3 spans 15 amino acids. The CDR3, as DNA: TGTGCCAGCAGCCCAAGCTGGCAAGCAAGTTATACGCAGTATTTT. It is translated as CASSPSWQASYTQYF.

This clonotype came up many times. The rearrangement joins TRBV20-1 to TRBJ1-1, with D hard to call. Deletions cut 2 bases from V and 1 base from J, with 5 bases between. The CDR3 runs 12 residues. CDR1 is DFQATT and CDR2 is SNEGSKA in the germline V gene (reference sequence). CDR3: CSARIQNTEAFF. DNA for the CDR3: TGCAGTGCTAGAATCCAGAACACTGAAGCTTTCTTT.

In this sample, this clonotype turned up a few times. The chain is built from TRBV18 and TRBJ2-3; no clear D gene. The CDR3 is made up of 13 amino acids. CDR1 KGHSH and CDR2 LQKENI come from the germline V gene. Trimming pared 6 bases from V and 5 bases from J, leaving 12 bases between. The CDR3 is CASSPVPGDTQYF. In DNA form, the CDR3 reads TGTGCCAGCTCCCCGGTCCCCGGAGATACGCAGTATTTT.

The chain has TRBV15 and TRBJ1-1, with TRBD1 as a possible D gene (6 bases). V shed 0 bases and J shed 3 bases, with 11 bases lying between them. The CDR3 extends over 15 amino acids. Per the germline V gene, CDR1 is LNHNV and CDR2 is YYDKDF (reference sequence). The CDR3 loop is CATSREGNRDTEAFF. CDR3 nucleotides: TGTGCCACCAGCAGAGAAGGGAACAGGGACACTGAAGCTTTCTTT. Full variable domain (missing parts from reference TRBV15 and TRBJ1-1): DAMVIQNPRYQVTQFGKPVTLSCSQTLNHNVMYWYQQKSSQAPKLLFHYYDKDFNNEADTPDNFQSRRPNTSFCFLDIRSPGLGDTAMYLCATSREGNRDTEAFFGQGTRLTVV.